This T cell receptor beta chain was retrieved from a study of long-term antiretroviral therapy in people with HIV. Notes on the study in general: After ART, diversity increased yet remained lower than transplant donor controls.

In the case of this clone: What it binds is unknown.

Participants who had HIV were, without exception, treated in the United States. At the survey level, the v3.0 immunoSEQ assay was run. Generated by immunoSEQ multiplex PCR, the TCRdb table keeps only in-frame clones and is missing some. The data contain about 11,000 clones, roughly 80% of them seen just once; the ten biggest clones take up roughly 12%. CDR3 size: 16 residues. The V segment lost 5 bases and the J segment 9 bases; nucleotides outside the gene matches: 9. CDR1 and CDR2 from the germline V gene are MNHEY and SMNVEV (reference sequence). The specimen comprised unsorted PBMCs, sampled 1.2 years after starting antiretroviral therapy. The chain recombines TRBV27 with TRBJ1-6, with TRBD1 matching over 11 bases. The sequence was obtained from a man in his forties with HIV. DNA for the CDR3: TGTGCCAGCAGTCCGATCCGGGACAGGGGGGGTTCACCCCTCCACTTT. It is translated as CASSPIRDRGGSPLHF.